The 18 T cell receptor beta chains below come from one sample, sequenced in a study of OX40 agonist ivuxolimab in advanced cancers. Generated by immunoSEQ multiplex PCR, the TCRdb table keeps only in-frame clones and is missing some. Here the sample spans about 19,000 clones, 79% being singletons. The sample consisted of CD4+ or CD8+ T cells sorted from blood, taken in a trial of the OX40 agonist ivuxolimab. These receptors were collected from an adult with an advanced solid tumor such as melanoma, head and neck, liver or kidney cancer.

The V and J genes are TRBV6-5 and TRBJ2-1, with TRBD1 as a possible D gene (5 bases). This CDR3 contains 15 residues. Trimming took 2 bases from V and 0 from J, leaving 8 bases between them. Germline assignment: CDR1 MNHEY and CDR2 SVGAGI. CDR3 nucleotide sequence: TGTGCCAGCAGTTACGAGACAGTCTCCTACAATGAGCAGTTCTTC. Translation: CASSYETVSYNEQFF.

The chain is built from TRBV6-6 and TRBJ1-2; no reliable D call. The germline V and J ends were trimmed by 6 bases and 6 bases, with 5 bases remaining between them. The germline V gene has CDR1 MNHNY and CDR2 SVGAGI (reference sequence). CDR3 length: 10 amino acids. CDR3 sequence: CASRENGYTF. The CDR3 nucleotides are TGTGCCAGCAGGGAAAATGGCTACACCTTC.

This clone was seen a handful of times. This rearrangement joins TRBV4-1 to TRBJ1-1; no clear D gene. Trimming removed 3 bases at V and 0 bases at J, with 17 bases between. Germline V gene lookup returns CDR1 MGHRA and CDR2 YSYEKL. The CDR3 sequence is 17 residues long. Here the CDR3 DNA reads TGCGCCAGCAGCCATGATCAAGGAGGGCCAATGAACACTGAAGCTTTCTTT. This translates into CASSHDQGGPMNTEAFF.

This chain joins TRBV10-3 and TRBJ1-6; tentatively, D is TRBD1 (5 bases). Per the germline V gene, CDR1 is ENHRY and CDR2 is SYGVKD. The CDR3 runs to 16 residues. Deletions cut 3 bases from V and 10 bases from J, with 19 bases between. The CDR3 here is CAISDSWDRERSPLHF. CDR3 sequence (DNA): TGTGCCATCAGTGATTCTTGGGACCGGGAAAGATCACCCCTCCACTTT.

The chain is built from TRBV11-3 and TRBJ2-5, with 10 nucleotides matching TRBD1. CDR3 length: 15 amino acids. Germline V gene data show CDR1 as SGHNT and CDR2 as YENEEA. V trimming: 5 bases; J trimming: 3 bases; junction bases outside the gene matches: 6. Here the CDR3 DNA reads TGTGCCAGCAGCCTGGACAGGGGGTGGGAAGAGACCCAGTACTTC. It codes for CASSLDRGWEETQYF.

The gene calls are TRBV7-2 and TRBJ2-1; TRBD2 is a possible D gene (5 bases). Germline V lookup: CDR1 SGHTA, CDR2 FQGNSA. There are 16 residues in the CDR3. The V end was cut by 4 bases, the J end by 3 bases, with 16 bases between. This CDR3 is CASSSLSRTLYNEQFF. The CDR3, as DNA: TGTGCCAGCAGCTCCTTAAGTCGGACTCTCTACAATGAGCAGTTCTTC.

V usage is TRBV4-2 and J usage is TRBJ1-5, with D possibly being TRBD1 (5 bases). Trimming took 3 bases from V and 3 from J, leaving 15 bases between them. CDR3 length: 16 amino acids. CDR1 LGHNA and CDR2 YNFKEQ come from the germline V gene. The CDR3 DNA reads TGTGCCAGCAGCCACTATCTACAGGAGATCAATCAGCCCCAGCATTTT. It is translated as CASSHYLQEINQPQHF.

This clone appeared many times. The genes are TRBV30 and TRBJ2-4; 9 bases are shared with TRBD1. In germline, CDR1 is GTSNPN, CDR2 SVGIG (reference sequence). This CDR3 region has 11 residues. V dropped 5 bases and J dropped 9; count of bases not matched to a gene: 2. The CDR3 DNA sequence: TGTGCCTGGGGGACAGGGCCCATTCAGTACTTC. As protein: CAWGTGPIQYF. The full variable domain, rest sourced from reference TRBV30 and TRBJ2-4, is SQTIHQWPATLVQPVGSPLSLECTVEGTSNPNLYWYRQAAGRGLQLLFYSVGIGQISSEVPQNLSASRPQDRQFILSSKKLLLSDSGFYLCAWGTGPIQYFGAGTRLSVL.

The chain joins TRBV28 to TRBJ2-1, with D tentatively TRBD2 (5 bases). This CDR3 spans 15 amino acids. The germline V and J ends were trimmed by 5 bases and 0 bases, with 11 bases remaining between them. The germline V gene has CDR1 MDHEN and CDR2 SYDVKM. Here the CDR3 DNA reads TGTGCCAGCAGTCTGGACTTGAGCTCCTACAATGAGCAGTTCTTC. Translation gives CASSLDLSSYNEQFF.

This chain uses TRBV13 with TRBJ2-7; D remains ambiguous. CDR1 PRHDT and CDR2 FYEKMQ come from the germline V gene (reference sequence). V lost 2 bases and J 2 bases, leaving 10 bases between the germline ends. The length of the CDR3 is 14 residues. CDR3 bases: TGTGCCAGCAGCTTACCCCCCATGACCTACGAGCAGTACTTC. Its protein is CASSLPPMTYEQYF.

This clone is a singleton in its sample. The chain carries TRBV4-3 and TRBJ1-2; D gene ambiguous. The V gene's germline CDR1 is LGHNA and CDR2 YSLEER. CDR3 length equals 13 residues. V gave up 3 bases and J gave up 8 bases, with 13 bases separating them. CDR3 DNA: TGCGCCAGCAGCCAGACACCCAATAGCGGCTACACCTTC. Translating it yields CASSQTPNSGYTF.

CDR3 bases: TGTGCCAGCAGTGATATGGGGGGAGACACTGAAGCTTTCTTT. This sequence encodes CASSDMGGDTEAFF. The chain links TRBV6-1 to TRBJ1-1; perhaps TRBD1 as D (5 bases). Trimming removed 3 bases from V and 3 bases from J, with 11 bases in between. The CDR3 length is 14 residues. Germline CDR1 and CDR2: MNHNS and SASEGT.

The chain uses TRBV27 and TRBJ1-5; tentative D call: TRBD1 (5 bases). CDR1 MNHEY and CDR2 SMNVEV come from the germline V gene (reference sequence). CDR3 length: 15 amino acids. V was shortened by 5 bases and J by 3 bases, with 14 bases between the two germline ends. CDR3 nucleotides: TGTGCCAGCAGTCTCAGTGGAGGGGTCAATCAGCCCCAGCATTTT. Residues: CASSLSGGVNQPQHF.

The chain employs TRBV6-5 and TRBJ1-1; 7 nucleotides match TRBD1. V trimming: 0 bases; J trimming: 6 bases; junction bases outside the gene matches: 7. Germline values: CDR1 MNHEY, CDR2 SVGAGI. CDR3 size: 15 residues. The CDR3 reads CASSYSTGMSAEAFF. The DNA for the CDR3 is TGTGCCAGCAGTTACTCGACAGGGATGAGCGCTGAAGCTTTCTTT.

The chain has TRBV2 and TRBJ2-6; 9 bases are shared with TRBD1. V lost 8 bases to trimming and J lost 4 bases; unmatched junction nucleotides: 6. Germline V CDR1 and CDR2: SNHLY, FYNNEI. CDR3 length: 15 residues. As DNA, the CDR3 is TGTGCCAGCTCACAGGGGGCGCGCGGGGCCAACGTCCTGACTTTC. Translated: CASSQGARGANVLTF.

This chain connects TRBV7-9 to TRBJ2-5, with D maybe TRBD2 (6 bases). Germline assignment: CDR1 SEHNR and CDR2 FQNEAQ (reference sequence). This CDR3 comprises 14 residues. V lost 10 bases and J 5 bases, leaving 20 bases between the germline ends. In nucleotides, the CDR3 is TGTGCCATTCCTAGGGGAGGAAACTTGGAGACCCAGTACTTC. Its protein is CAIPRGGNLETQYF. The complete variable domain, with remaining parts taken from reference TRBV7-9 and TRBJ2-5, reads DTGVSQNPRHKITKRGQNVTFRCDPISEHNRLYWYRQTLGQGPEFLTYFQNEAQLEKSRLLSDRFSAERPKGSFSTLEIQRTEQGDSAMYLCAIPRGGNLETQYFGPGTRLLVL.

Points on this clone: At one end, the junction sequence differs from germline, possibly due to a read error. The chain couples TRBV5-5 to TRBJ2-7, with a tentative D call TRBD2 (5 bases). Germline lookup yields CDR1 SGHKS and CDR2 YYEKEE (reference sequence). The CDR3 spans 17 residues. CDR3 coding DNA: TGCGCCAGCAGCCAAGAGGGTCTAGGCTCAGGCCCCTACGAGCAGTACTTC. As protein: CASSQEGLGSGPYEQYF.

The rearrangement joins TRBV7-2 to TRBJ1-1; TRBD1 aligns across 10 bases. This CDR3 comprises 14 residues. Looked up from germline, CDR1 is SGHTA and CDR2 is FQGNSA. V lost 5 bases, J lost 7 bases, and 7 bases stayed unmatched. The CDR3 sequence: CASSGTGEESEAFF. CDR3 coding DNA: TGTGCCAGCAGCGGGACAGGGGAAGAGAGTGAAGCTTTCTTT.